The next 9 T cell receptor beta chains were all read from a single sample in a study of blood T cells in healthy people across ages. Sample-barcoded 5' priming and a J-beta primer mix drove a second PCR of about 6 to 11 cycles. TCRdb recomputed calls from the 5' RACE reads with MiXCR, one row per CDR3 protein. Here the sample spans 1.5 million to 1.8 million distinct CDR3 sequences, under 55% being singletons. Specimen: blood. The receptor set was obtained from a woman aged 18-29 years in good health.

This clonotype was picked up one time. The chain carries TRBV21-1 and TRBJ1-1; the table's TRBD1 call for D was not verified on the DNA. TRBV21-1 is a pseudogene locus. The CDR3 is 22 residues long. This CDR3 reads CASSKGAPDNVLQNTEAPEAFF. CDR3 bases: TGTGCCAGCAGCAAAGGGGCGCCGGACAACGTCCTTCAGAACACTGAAGCTCCTGAAGCTTTCTTT.

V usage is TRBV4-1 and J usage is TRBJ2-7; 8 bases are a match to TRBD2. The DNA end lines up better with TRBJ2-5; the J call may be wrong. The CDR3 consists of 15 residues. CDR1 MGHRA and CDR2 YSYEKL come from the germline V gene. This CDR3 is CASSQLAGLQETQYF. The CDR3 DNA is TGCGCCAGCAGCCAATTAGCGGGGCTACAAGAGACCCAGTACTTC.

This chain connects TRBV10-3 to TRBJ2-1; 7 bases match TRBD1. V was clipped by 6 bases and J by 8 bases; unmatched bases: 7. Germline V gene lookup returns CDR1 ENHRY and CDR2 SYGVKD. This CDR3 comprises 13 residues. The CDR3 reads CAIRKTGIDEQFF. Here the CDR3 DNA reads TGTGCCATCAGAAAGACAGGGATCGATGAGCAGTTCTTC.

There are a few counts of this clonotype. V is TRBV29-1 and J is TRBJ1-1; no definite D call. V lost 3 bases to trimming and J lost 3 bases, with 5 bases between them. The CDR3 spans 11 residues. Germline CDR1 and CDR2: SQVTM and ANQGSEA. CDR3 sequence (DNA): TGCAGCGTTGAGGTTTACACTGAAGCTTTCTTT. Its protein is CSVEVYTEAFF.

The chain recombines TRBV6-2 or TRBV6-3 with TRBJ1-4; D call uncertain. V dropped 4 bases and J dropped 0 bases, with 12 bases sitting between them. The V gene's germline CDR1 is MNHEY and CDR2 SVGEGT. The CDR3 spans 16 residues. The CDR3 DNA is TGTGCCAGCAGTTCGGGAAGCCTTGCAACTAATGAAAAACTGTTTTTT. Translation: CASSSGSLATNEKLFF.

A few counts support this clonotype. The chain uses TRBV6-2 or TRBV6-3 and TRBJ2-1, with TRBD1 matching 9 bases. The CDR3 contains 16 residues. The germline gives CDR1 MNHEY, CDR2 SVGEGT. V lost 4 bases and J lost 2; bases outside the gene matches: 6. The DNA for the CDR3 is TGTGCCAGCAGTTTACAGACAGGGGGACCCTACAATGAGCAGTTCTTC. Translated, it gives CASSLQTGGPYNEQFF.

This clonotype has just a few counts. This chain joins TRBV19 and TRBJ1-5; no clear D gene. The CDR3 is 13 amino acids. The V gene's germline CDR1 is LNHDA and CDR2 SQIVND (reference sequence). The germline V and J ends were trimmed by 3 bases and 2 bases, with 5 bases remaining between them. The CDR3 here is CASSILGNQPQHF. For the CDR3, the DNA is TGTGCCAGTAGTATCCTGGGCAATCAGCCCCAGCATTTT.

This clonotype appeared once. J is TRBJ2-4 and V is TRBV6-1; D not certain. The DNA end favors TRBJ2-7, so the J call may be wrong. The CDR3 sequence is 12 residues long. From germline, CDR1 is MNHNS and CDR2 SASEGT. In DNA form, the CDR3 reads TGTGCCACCGTGAGGAGCATGTACGAGCAGTACTTC. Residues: CATVRSMYEQYF.

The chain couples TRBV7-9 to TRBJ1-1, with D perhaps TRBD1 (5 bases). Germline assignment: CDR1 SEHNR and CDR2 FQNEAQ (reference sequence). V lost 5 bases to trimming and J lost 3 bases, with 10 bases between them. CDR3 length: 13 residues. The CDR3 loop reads CASSHLRDTEAFF. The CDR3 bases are TGTGCCAGCAGCCACCTCAGGGACACTGAAGCTTTCTTT.